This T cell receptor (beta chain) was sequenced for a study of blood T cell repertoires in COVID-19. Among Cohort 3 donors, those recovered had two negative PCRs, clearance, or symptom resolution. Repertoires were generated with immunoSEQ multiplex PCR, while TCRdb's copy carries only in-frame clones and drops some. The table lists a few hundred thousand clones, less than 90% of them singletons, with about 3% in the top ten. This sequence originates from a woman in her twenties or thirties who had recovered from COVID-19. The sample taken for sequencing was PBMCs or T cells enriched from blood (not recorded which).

Here the CDR3 DNA reads TGCGCCAGCAGCCGAGTACTAGGGAGCACTGAAGCTTTCTTT. It translates to CASSRVLGSTEAFF. V is TRBV4-1 and J is TRBJ1-1; D not resolved. V shed 4 bases and J shed 4 bases, with 13 bases lying between them. The CDR3 extends over 14 amino acids. Germline CDR1 is MGHRA and CDR2 is YSYEKL.